The following is a T cell receptor beta chain sequence with its context. The antigen is unknown. PCR used 60 Vbeta primers and 13 Jbeta primers. How the authors handled the data: Later analysis identified tens of millions of unique TCR beta chains, 10 million to 12 million shared. TCRdb's table, derived via immunoSEQ multiplex PCR, lists solely in-frame clones and lacks some. Clonal size and the V and J genes are those of that table, whereas D and trimming came from the DNA. Of 83,000 or so clones in the sample, roughly 77% were seen once. The data stem from a study of cytomegalovirus exposure and HLA in healthy donors. General study findings and limits: The study flagged some 170 TCR beta chains as cytomegalovirus-associated.

V shed 5 bases and J shed 1 base, with 8 bases lying between them. CDR3 length: 13 residues. CDR1 MDHEN and CDR2 SYDVKM come from the germline V gene. Sequenced sample: PBMCs. The receptor comes from a middle-aged woman in good health and CMV-seropositive. The chain combines TRBV28 with TRBJ1-1, with D perhaps matching TRBD1 (5 bases). DNA for the CDR3: TGTGCCAGCAGTCCAAGGGGGAACACTGAAGCTTTCTTT. This encodes CASSPRGNTEAFF.